The sequence of this T cell receptor (beta chain) was determined in a study of blood T cells in healthy people across ages (dated by TCRdb to between 2014 and 2017). In terms of the full investigation: In model experiments, template switching captured roughly one uniquely barcoded TCR beta cDNA molecule for every two T cells. Using deep sequencing normalized with unique cDNA molecular identifiers, the study measured how TCR beta repertoire diversity changes with age. Donors were grouped into four age groups: young (average roughly 16 years), middle-aged (around 39), aged (62) and long-lived (just over 80). Donors of different ages were randomly distributed across sequencing lanes to avoid experimental bias. The study analyzed two additional independent replicas of 1 million unique cDNA reads from the same blood draw for two donors, one aged 18 to 29 and one aged 80 or older.

The research as a whole found: Observed TCR beta diversity correlated strongly with the percentage of naive T cells measured by flow cytometry. Because donor CMV infection status was unknown, age-related changes in expanded clonotypes were potentially confounded. Compared with the aged group, the long-lived group had more naive CD4+ T cells, fewer expanded clones and increased TCR diversity, suggesting age selection. As age increased, observed TCR beta diversity per million T cells dropped in a roughly linear way, and a significant reduction was already evident by age roughly 36. Since profiling was done on bulk unsorted PBMCs, naive and antigen-experienced compartments could not be conclusively compared. Estimates of total diversity from one million sequenced T cells were regarded as lower bounds and underestimates.

Donors were approximately 42 systemically healthy Caucasian individuals from Russia aged roughly 6 to 90 years. Ten milliliters of peripheral blood were drawn from each donor into EDTA-treated Vacutainer tubes. PBMCs were isolated by Ficoll-Paque density-gradient centrifugation, with at least 6 million obtained per sample. Trizol reagent was used to extract total RNA from the PBMCs, yielding at least 5 micrograms per sample. Naive CD45RAhigh/CD27high T cell percentages were measured by flow cytometry on a PBMC aliquot from every donor. Regarding this clonotype: No cognate antigen has been identified for it. Base qualities are not recorded, but no much larger clone differs from it by a single base.

The library relied on 5' RACE. Sequenced on an Illumina HiSeq 2500. A second PCR of about 6 to 12 cycles was performed with a sample-barcoded 5' primer and a J-beta primer mix. A unique molecular identifier was introduced onto each TCR beta cDNA molecule by a template-switch 5' adaptor carrying 12 random nucleotides. Each sample yielded at least 3 million CDR3-containing paired-end reads. First-strand cDNA synthesis was performed from all RNA using the Mint cDNA synthesis kit, with priming by a TRBC-specific oligonucleotide. After uracil-DNA glycosylase treatment, a first 18-cycle PCR used universal primers M1SS and BC2_uni_R on all cDNA. Per the original workflow: For normalization, 1 million high-quality reads, each with a distinct molecular identifier, were randomly selected from each sample. Reads sharing molecular identifiers were discarded rather than binned into consensus sequences. MiTCR, set to a Q25 quality threshold and the strictest error-elimination algorithm, was used for CDR3 identification, clonotype clustering and error correction. Lower-bound total TCR beta diversity was estimated with a nonparametric unseen species model using Euler transformation. The raw public data were reprocessed by TCRdb itself: fastp quality trimming at Q25, MiXCR clonotype calling, in-frame beta chains only. Every CDR3 protein is listed once, alongside the most common genes and DNA of its rows. The V and J calls and clone size come from TCRdb's table, not from the authors' own analysis. Here the sample has some 710,000 distinct CDR3 sequences; about half occur a single time. Over 15% of the sample rests with the top ten.

The CDR3 runs 13 residues from the cysteine to the phenylalanine. Of all the DNA, just the CDR3 is kept, 39 bases in frame from base 1. Deletion took 0 bases off V and 10 bases off J, with a span of 10 bases between the germline ends. Looking up the germline V gene (reference sequence) yields CDR1 LNHNV and CDR2 YYDKDF. This receptor was taken from a man aged 80 or over in good health. The sample taken for sequencing was blood. The chain is encoded by TRBV15 joined to TRBJ2-1; the D gene remains uncertain. For the CDR3, the sequence is CATSRDPVGEQFF. The nucleotides are TGTGCCACCAGCAGAGATCCTGTGGGGGAGCAGTTCTTC.